Presented here are 14 T cell receptor beta chains from one specimen sequenced in a study of OX40 agonist ivuxolimab in advanced cancers. Sequencing was performed with immunoSEQ multiplex PCR; in TCRdb, only in-frame clones are kept and a portion is missing. The sample has 60,000 to 75,000 clones; approximately 80% are singletons. Sequenced material: CD4+ or CD8+ T cells sorted from blood, taken in a trial of the OX40 agonist ivuxolimab. The origin of the receptors is an adult with an advanced solid tumor such as melanoma, head and neck, liver or kidney cancer.

This CDR3 is CASSITSGGAVEQFF. Here the CDR3 DNA reads TGTGCCAGTAGTATCACTAGCGGGGGGGCCGTTGAGCAGTTCTTC. The rearrangement uses TRBV19 and TRBJ2-1, with 13 bases identical to TRBD2. V lost 3 bases, J lost 9 bases, and 5 bases stayed unmatched. Germline V gives CDR1 LNHDA, CDR2 SQIVND (reference sequence). The CDR3 loop spans 15 amino acids.

The chain couples TRBV6-6 to TRBJ1-2; the D is unclear. The CDR3 extends over 13 amino acids. V was clipped by 0 bases and J by 8 bases, with 10 bases between them. Germline V CDR1 and CDR2: MNHNY, SVGAGI (reference sequence). As DNA, the CDR3 is TGTGCCAGCAGTTACTCGACCGGGAAGGGCTACACCTTC. It encodes CASSYSTGKGYTF.

This chain uses TRBV12-5 with TRBJ2-1, with 10 bases fitting TRBD1. Looked up from germline, CDR1 is LGHNT and CDR2 is FRNRAP. CDR3 size: 14 residues. Trimming took 3 bases from V and 7 from J; bases not matched to a gene: 3. CDR3 sequence: CASGFGQGGNEQFF. The CDR3 DNA sequence: TGTGCTAGTGGTTTTGGACAGGGGGGAAATGAGCAGTTCTTC.

The chain links TRBV6-5 to TRBJ1-2; possible D gene TRBD1, 5 bases. The CDR3 sequence is 13 residues long. V was clipped by 8 bases and J by 1 base, with 11 bases between them. The germline V gene has CDR1 MNHEY and CDR2 SVGAGI. Here the CDR3 DNA reads TGTGCCAGCCGGGCAGGGAGTAACTATGGCTACACCTTC. This codes for CASRAGSNYGYTF.

V usage is TRBV7-2 and J usage is TRBJ2-1; a weak D match, TRBD1 (6 bases). The V and J ends lost 5 bases and 12 bases respectively, with 17 bases between them. The germline V gene has CDR1 SGHTA and CDR2 FQGNSA. CDR3 length: 13 residues. The CDR3 reads CASSGQLLKVQFF. In nucleotides, the CDR3 is TGTGCCAGCAGCGGACAGCTCCTTAAGGTGCAGTTCTTC.

The chain is built from TRBV25-1 and TRBJ2-7; 7 nucleotides agree with TRBD2. V trimming: 6 bases; J trimming: 3 bases; junction bases outside the gene matches: 8. Germline V lookup: CDR1 MGHDK, CDR2 SYGVNS. This CDR3 is built from 14 residues. Here the CDR3 reads CASRNGGWGYEQYF. The CDR3 nucleotides are TGTGCCAGCAGGAACGGGGGGTGGGGCTACGAGCAGTACTTC.

This clone was recorded a few times. This rearrangement joins TRBV7-8 to TRBJ1-5; no clear D gene. Germline CDR1 reads SGHVS; CDR2 reads FQNEAQ. The CDR3 totals 14 residues. V was pared by 1 base and J by 3 bases, with 7 bases between. CDR3 nucleotide sequence: TGTGCCAGCAGCTTAGGGGCCTACAATCAGCCCCAGCATTTT. Protein product: CASSLGAYNQPQHF.

Here the CDR3 DNA reads TGTGCCAGCAGCGTAGGTCCCCGATTCGAGCAGTACTTC. Amino acid sequence: CASSVGPRFEQYF. V gene TRBV9 combines with J gene TRBJ2-7; D is undetermined. Looked up from germline, CDR1 is SGDLS and CDR2 is YYNGEE. The CDR3 extends over 13 amino acids. V was clipped by 0 bases and J by 6 bases, with 10 bases between them.

This clone has just one count. V is TRBV11-2 and J is TRBJ2-3; a weak D match, TRBD1 (5 bases). The CDR3 runs to 16 residues. Germline V gene data show CDR1 as SGHAT and CDR2 as FQNNGV. Trimming cost V 3 bases and J 3 bases, with 16 bases left between them. The CDR3 spells CASSFISRVGTDTQYF. The CDR3 nucleotides read TGTGCCAGCAGCTTCATTAGCAGGGTGGGGACAGATACGCAGTATTTT.

Of note for this clone: One end of the junction varies from germline; a read error may be responsible. V gene TRBV5-5 combines with J gene TRBJ2-7, with 8 nucleotides matching TRBD1. The CDR3 has 15 amino acids. The germline CDR1 and CDR2 sequences are SGHKS and YYEKEE (reference sequence). CDR3 residues: CASSLGGQDIYEQYF. The CDR3 DNA is TGTGCCAGCAGTTTGGGGGGACAGGATATCTACGAGCAGTACTTC.

The CDR3 sequence: CASSMMVEVSYEQYF. CDR3 coding DNA: TGTGCCAGTAGTATGATGGTGGAGGTCTCCTACGAGCAGTACTTC. V usage is TRBV19 and J usage is TRBJ2-7; the D gene is possibly TRBD2 (5 bases). This CDR3 region has 15 residues. Per germline, CDR1 LNHDA and CDR2 SQIVND (reference sequence). Trimming removed 3 bases from V and 0 bases from J, with 12 bases in between.

The rearrangement joins TRBV6-5 to TRBJ1-3; D not resolved. The CDR3 has 15 residues. V was shortened by 5 bases and J by 0 bases, with 11 bases between the two germline ends. The germline CDR1 and CDR2 sequences are MNHEY and SVGAGI. The DNA for the CDR3 is TGTGCCAGCAGTCCCGCCTCGAGCTCTGGAAACACCATATATTTT. Translating gives CASSPASSSGNTIYF.

This clone was counted once. V is TRBV5-5 and J is TRBJ1-1; possibly TRBD1 for D (6 bases). Trimming took 1 base from V and 12 from J, leaving 16 bases between them. The CDR3 consists of 13 residues. Germline CDR1 reads SGHKS; CDR2 reads YYEKEE (reference sequence). The CDR3 DNA sequence: TGTGCCAGCAGCTTGTCCGACGGGGGCGCTCCTTTCTTT. It translates to CASSLSDGGAPFF.

The genes are TRBV6-5 and TRBJ2-2; 12 positions match TRBD1. The CDR3 is 15 residues long. CDR1 is MNHEY and CDR2 is SVGAGI in the germline V gene. The junction had 5 bases not matched to a gene; V was cut back by 6 bases and J by 6 bases. CDR3 region: CASRNRDRGPGELFF. The CDR3 nucleotides read TGTGCCAGCAGGAACCGGGACAGGGGGCCCGGGGAGCTGTTTTTT.